The T cell receptor (beta chain) described here comes from a study of cytomegalovirus exposure and HLA in healthy donors. Study outcomes and limitations: A reported reduction in N-insertions relative to the roughly 610-donor mean was seen in an Asian-associated ancestry cluster in a later analysis.

V lost 2 bases to trimming and J lost 7 bases; unmatched junction nucleotides: 2. In germline, CDR1 is MGHRA, CDR2 YSYEKL. The CDR3 runs 14 residues. The count of this clone is one. Its antigen is as yet unknown. Vbeta (60) and Jbeta (13) primers were used in the PCR. Clones were sequenced by immunoSEQ multiplex PCR, and TCRdb holds only the in-frame ones, with some missing. The sample lists around 45,000 clones; about half were seen once. The sequenced sample was PBMCs. The receptor was derived from a man in his fifties or sixties in good health and CMV-seronegative. V is TRBV4-1 and J is TRBJ1-4, with 9 bases that match TRBD1. CDR3 in DNA: TGCGCCAGCAGCCAACGACAGGGGGGTGAAAAACTGTTTTTT. Translated, it gives CASSQRQGGEKLFF.